This T cell receptor (beta chain) was found in a study of Tregs in tolerant kidney transplant recipients. General study results and limits: No direct test of biological reproducibility was done here. The most relevant donor-specific Treg TCRbeta repertoire apparently came from expansion with activated donor B cells. Changing PCR primers prevented nucleotide comparison between some patients' samples.

Recipients received nonmyeloablative bone marrow transplants from related graft donors, with transient mixed chimerism. The table came from immunoSEQ multiplex PCR; TCRdb's copy has only in-frame clones and leaves some out. Here the sample spans tens of thousands of clones, about 91% being singletons. A word on this clone: Its specificity is not known.

V was trimmed by 0 bases and J by 1 base, leaving 7 bases between them. The CDR3 has 14 residues. Germline V gene sequence: CDR1 SGHRS, CDR2 YFSETQ. The sequencing used CD4+ T cells from blood (PBMCs), collected 24 months after the transplant. The sequence was obtained from a human patient who received a combined kidney and bone marrow transplant. Part of the T cell pool may stem from the graft donor. The chain couples TRBV5-1 to TRBJ1-1; D might be TRBD1 (5 bases). The CDR3 here is CASSLDRRNTEAFF. The DNA for the CDR3 is TGCGCCAGCAGCTTGGACAGGCGGAACACTGAAGCTTTCTTT.